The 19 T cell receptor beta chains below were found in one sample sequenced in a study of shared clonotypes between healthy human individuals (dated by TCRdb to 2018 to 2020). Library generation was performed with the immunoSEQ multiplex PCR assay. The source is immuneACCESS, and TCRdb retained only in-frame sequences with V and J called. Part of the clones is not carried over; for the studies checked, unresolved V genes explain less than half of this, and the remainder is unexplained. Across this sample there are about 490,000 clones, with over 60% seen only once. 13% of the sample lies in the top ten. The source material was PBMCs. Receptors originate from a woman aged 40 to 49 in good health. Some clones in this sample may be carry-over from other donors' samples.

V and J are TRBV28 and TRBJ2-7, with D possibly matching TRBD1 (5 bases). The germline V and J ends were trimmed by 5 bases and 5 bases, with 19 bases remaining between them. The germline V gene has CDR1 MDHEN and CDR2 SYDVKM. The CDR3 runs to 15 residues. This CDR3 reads CASSIHQTARNEQYF. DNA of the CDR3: TGTGCCAGCAGTATTCACCAGACAGCGCGGAACGAGCAGTACTTC.

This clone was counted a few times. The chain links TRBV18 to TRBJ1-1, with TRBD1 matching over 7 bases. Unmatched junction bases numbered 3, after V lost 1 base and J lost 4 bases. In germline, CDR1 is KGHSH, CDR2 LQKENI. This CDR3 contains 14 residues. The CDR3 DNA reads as TGTGCCAGCTCACCACAGGGGGCGGTCACTGAAGCTTTCTTT. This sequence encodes CASSPQGAVTEAFF.

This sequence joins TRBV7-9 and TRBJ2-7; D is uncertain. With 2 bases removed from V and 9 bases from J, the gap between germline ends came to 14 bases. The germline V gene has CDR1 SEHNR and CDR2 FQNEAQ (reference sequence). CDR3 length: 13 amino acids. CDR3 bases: TGTGCCAGCAGCTTAAGTGCTACCCCCGGGCAGTACTTC. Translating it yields CASSLSATPGQYF.

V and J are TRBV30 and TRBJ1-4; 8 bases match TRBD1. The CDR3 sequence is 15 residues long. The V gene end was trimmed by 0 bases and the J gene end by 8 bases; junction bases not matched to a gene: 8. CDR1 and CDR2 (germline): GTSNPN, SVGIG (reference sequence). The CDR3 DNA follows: TGTGCCTGGAGTGTAATGACAGGGGCAGGAGAAAAACTGTTTTTT. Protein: CAWSVMTGAGEKLFF.

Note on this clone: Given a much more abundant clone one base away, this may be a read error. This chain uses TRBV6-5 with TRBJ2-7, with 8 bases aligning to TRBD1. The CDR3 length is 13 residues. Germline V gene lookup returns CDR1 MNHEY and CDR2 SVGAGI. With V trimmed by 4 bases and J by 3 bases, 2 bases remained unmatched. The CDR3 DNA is TGTGCCAGCAGTTGGACAGGGAACTACGAGCAGTACTTC. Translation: CASSWTGNYEQYF.

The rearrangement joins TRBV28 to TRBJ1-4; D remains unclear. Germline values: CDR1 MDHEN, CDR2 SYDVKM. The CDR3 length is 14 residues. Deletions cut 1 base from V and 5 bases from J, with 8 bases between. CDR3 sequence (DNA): TGTGCCAGCAGTTTATTCGGGGAGAATGAAAAACTGTTTTTT. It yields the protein CASSLFGENEKLFF.

The CDR3, as DNA: TGTGCCAGCAGTGAAAAGGGAATCATGGGTGGAGAGACCCAGTACTTC. This sequence encodes CASSEKGIMGGETQYF. V and J are TRBV2 and TRBJ2-5; D is uncertain. V lost 2 bases, J lost 4 bases, and 17 bases lay in between. This CDR3 comprises 16 residues. Germline V gives CDR1 SNHLY, CDR2 FYNNEI. The full variable domain, rest sourced from reference TRBV2 and TRBJ2-5, is EPEVTQTPSHQVTQMGQEVILRCVPISNHLYFYWYRQILGQKVEFLVSFYNNEISEKSEIFDDQFSVERPDGSNFTLKIRSTKLEDSAMYFCASSEKGIMGGETQYFGPGTRLLVL.

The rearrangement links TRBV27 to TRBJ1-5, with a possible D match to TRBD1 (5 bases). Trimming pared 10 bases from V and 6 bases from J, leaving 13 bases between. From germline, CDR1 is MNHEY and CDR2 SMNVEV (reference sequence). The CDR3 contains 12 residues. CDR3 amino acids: CATGGGSQPQHF. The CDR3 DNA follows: TGTGCCACCGGGGGGGGGTCTCAGCCCCAGCATTTT.

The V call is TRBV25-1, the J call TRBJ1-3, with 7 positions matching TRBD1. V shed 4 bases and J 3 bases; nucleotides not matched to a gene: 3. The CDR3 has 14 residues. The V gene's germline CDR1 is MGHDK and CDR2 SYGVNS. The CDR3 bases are TGTGCCAGCAGTGTAGGGGGCGATGGAAACACCATATATTTT. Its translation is CASSVGGDGNTIYF.

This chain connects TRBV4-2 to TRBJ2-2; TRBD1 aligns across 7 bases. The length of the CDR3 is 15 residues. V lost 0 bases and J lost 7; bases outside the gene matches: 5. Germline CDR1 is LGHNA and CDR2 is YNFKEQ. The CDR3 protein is CASSQDRGLDGELFF. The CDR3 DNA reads TGTGCCAGCAGCCAAGATAGGGGGCTTGACGGGGAGCTGTTTTTT.

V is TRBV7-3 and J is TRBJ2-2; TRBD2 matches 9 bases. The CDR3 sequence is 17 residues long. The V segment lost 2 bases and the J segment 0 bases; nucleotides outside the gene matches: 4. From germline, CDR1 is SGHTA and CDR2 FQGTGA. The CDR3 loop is CASSLYASGTNTGELFF. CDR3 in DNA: TGTGCCAGCAGCTTATACGCTAGCGGGACGAACACCGGGGAGCTGTTTTTT.

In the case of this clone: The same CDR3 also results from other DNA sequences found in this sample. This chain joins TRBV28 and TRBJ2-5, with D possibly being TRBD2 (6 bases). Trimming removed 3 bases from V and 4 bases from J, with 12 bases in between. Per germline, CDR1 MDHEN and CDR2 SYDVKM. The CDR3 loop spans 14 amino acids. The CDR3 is CASSFVSGVETQYF. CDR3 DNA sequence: TGTGCCAGCAGTTTTGTTAGCGGCGTAGAGACCCAGTACTTC. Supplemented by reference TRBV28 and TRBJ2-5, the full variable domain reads DVKVTQSSRYLVKRTGEKVFLECVQDMDHENMFWYRQDPGLGLRLIYFSYDVKMKEKGDIPEGYSVSREKKERFSLILESASTNQTSMYLCASSFVSGVETQYFGPGTRLLVL.

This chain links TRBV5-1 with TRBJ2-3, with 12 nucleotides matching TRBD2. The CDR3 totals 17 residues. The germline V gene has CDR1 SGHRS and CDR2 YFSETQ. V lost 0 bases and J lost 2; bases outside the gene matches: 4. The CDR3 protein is CASSLAGLAGHTDTQYF. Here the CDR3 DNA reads TGCGCCAGCAGCTTGGCAGGACTAGCGGGGCACACAGATACGCAGTATTTT.

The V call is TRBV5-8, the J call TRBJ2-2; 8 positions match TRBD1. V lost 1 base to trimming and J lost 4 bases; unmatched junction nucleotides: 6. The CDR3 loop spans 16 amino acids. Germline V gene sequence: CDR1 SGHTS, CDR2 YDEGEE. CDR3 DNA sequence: TGTGCCAGCAGCTTGACACAGGGGGGTAGCACCGGGGAGCTGTTTTTT. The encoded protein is CASSLTQGGSTGELFF.

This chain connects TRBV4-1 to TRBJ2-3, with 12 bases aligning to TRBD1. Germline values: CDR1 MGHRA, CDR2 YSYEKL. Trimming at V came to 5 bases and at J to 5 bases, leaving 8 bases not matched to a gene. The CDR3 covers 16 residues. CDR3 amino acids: CASSTGQGASVDTQYF. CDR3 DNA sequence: TGCGCCAGCAGCACGGGACAGGGGGCTTCGGTAGATACGCAGTATTTT.

CDR3 DNA sequence: TGTGCCAGTAGTCCTCAGGGGGCCCCCAATCAGCCCCAGCATTTT. Its translation is CASSPQGAPNQPQHF. The chain employs TRBV19 and TRBJ1-5, with 8 positions matching TRBD1. CDR1 and CDR2 (germline): LNHDA, SQIVND (reference sequence). The trim removed 5 bases at V and 3 bases at J, leaving 6 bases unmatched. The CDR3 runs to 15 residues.

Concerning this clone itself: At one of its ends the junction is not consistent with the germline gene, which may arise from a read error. The CDR3 DNA reads as TGTGCCACCAGCCGACAGGGAGGGTACAATGAGCGGTTCTTC. This encodes CATSRQGGYNERFF. The V and J genes are TRBV15 and TRBJ2-1, with D perhaps assigned TRBD1 or TRBD2 (7 bases each). Germline loops: CDR1 LNHNV, CDR2 YYDKDF (reference sequence). This CDR3 spans 14 amino acids. Full variable domain (outside the CDR3, taken from reference TRBV15 and TRBJ2-1): DAMVIQNPRYQVTQFGKPVTLSCSQTLNHNVMYWYQQKSSQAPKLLFHYYDKDFNNEADTPDNFQSRRPNTSFCFLDIRSPGLGDTAMYLCATSRQGGYNERFFGPGTRLTVL.

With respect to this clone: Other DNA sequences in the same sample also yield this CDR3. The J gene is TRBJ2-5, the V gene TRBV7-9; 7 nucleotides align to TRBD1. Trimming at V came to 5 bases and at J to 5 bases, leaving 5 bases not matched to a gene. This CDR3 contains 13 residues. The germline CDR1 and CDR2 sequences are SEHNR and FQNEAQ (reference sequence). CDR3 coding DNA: TGTGCCAGCAGCCGGACAGGAGGTGAGACCCAGTACTTC. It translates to CASSRTGGETQYF.

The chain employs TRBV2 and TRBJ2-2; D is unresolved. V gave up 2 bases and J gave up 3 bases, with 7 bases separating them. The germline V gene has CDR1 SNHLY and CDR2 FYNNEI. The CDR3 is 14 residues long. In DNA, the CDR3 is TGTGCCAGCAGTGAATCGACTCACACCGGGGAGCTGTTTTTT. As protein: CASSESTHTGELFF.